This entry lists 16 T cell receptor beta chains sequenced from one sample in a study of Graves' ophthalmopathy and Graves' hyperthyroidism. Amplification of the TCR beta CDR3 regions used RNA transcripts (as template). Second-round multiplex PCR followed a first-round RT-PCR using HTBI primers. MiXCR, run by TCRdb on the multiplex PCR reads, gives a single entry per CDR3 protein. The sample yields about 640,000 distinct CDR3 sequences, over 40% seen once. Sequencing input: peripheral blood. The receptors shown here come from an adult man with Graves' ophthalmopathy.

This clonotype has a count of ten or more. Here the CDR3 reads CATSGTATYGYTF. Written as DNA, the CDR3 is TGTGCCACCAGTGGGACAGCAACTTATGGCTACACCTTC. J is TRBJ1-2 and V is TRBV24-1, with a weak D call TRBD1 (6 bases). Germline loops: CDR1 KGHDR, CDR2 SFDVKD. The CDR3 is made up of 13 amino acids. V lost 5 bases, J lost 5 bases, and 11 bases lay in between.

At least ten counts were recorded for this clonotype. The chain uses TRBV7-2 and TRBJ1-6; 9 bases match TRBD1. Germline CDR1 and CDR2: SGHTA and FQGNSA. The V gene end was trimmed by 5 bases and the J gene end by 7 bases; junction bases not matched to a gene: 9. The CDR3 is made up of 16 amino acids. The CDR3 region is CASSPPDRGRNSPLHF. In DNA form, the CDR3 reads TGTGCCAGCAGCCCCCCGGACAGGGGTCGCAATTCACCCCTCCACTTT.

This clonotype came up many times. This sequence joins TRBV19 and TRBJ1-5, with TRBD1 matching over 9 bases. This CDR3 has 14 amino acids. V shed 9 bases, J shed 3 bases, and the junction held 6 bases outside the gene matches. Germline V lookup: CDR1 LNHDA, CDR2 SQIVND (reference sequence). CDR3 nucleotides: TGTGCCAGCTCCGGGACAGGGAACAATCAGCCCCAGCATTTT. Its translation: CASSGTGNNQPQHF.

With respect to this clonotype: A much larger clone lies one base from this, so it may be a read error. CDR3 coding DNA: TGCGCCAGCAGCCAAGATTCCACAGGGAGGTCCTCCGAGCAGTACTTC. Translating it yields CASSQDSTGRSSEQYF. The chain employs TRBV4-1 and TRBJ2-7; possibly TRBD1 or TRBD2 for D (6 bases each). CDR1 and CDR2 from the germline V gene are MGHRA and YSYEKL. This CDR3 comprises 16 residues.

This clonotype was counted many times. This chain connects TRBV6-5 to TRBJ1-6; TRBD1 aligns across 10 bases. Unmatched junction bases numbered 6, after V lost 7 bases and J lost 9 bases. The CDR3 contains 14 residues. Germline assignment: CDR1 MNHEY and CDR2 SVGAGI. CDR3 nucleotide sequence: TGTGCCAGCACCCACGACAGGGGGCGTTCACCCCTCCACTTT. Protein sequence: CASTHDRGRSPLHF.

This clonotype was seen repeatedly, ten times or more. The chain recombines TRBV12-3 or TRBV12-4 with TRBJ2-6, with D perhaps TRBD2 (7 bases). V was cut by 5 bases and J by 2 bases, with 19 bases left in between. The length of the CDR3 is 18 residues. The CDR3 nucleotides read TGTGCCAGCAGTCCTAGGGGGGGGCTTAATGCTGGGGCCAACGTCCTGACTTTC. Protein product: CASSPRGGLNAGANVLTF.

This chain links TRBV10-2 with TRBJ1-2; D is possibly TRBD1 (6 bases). This CDR3 contains 15 residues. Germline-derived CDR1 and CDR2 are WSHSY and SAAADI. V was cut by 0 bases and J by 3 bases, with 11 bases left in between. Here the CDR3 reads CASSESFGQYYGYTF. CDR3 sequence (DNA): TGCGCCAGCAGTGAGTCTTTCGGACAGTACTATGGCTACACCTTC.

This clonotype was observed many times. The V call is TRBV7-9, the J call TRBJ2-2; the match to TRBD2 covers 7 bases. Germline V gives CDR1 SEHNR, CDR2 FQNEAQ (reference sequence). The CDR3 sequence is 19 residues long. V shed 7 bases, J shed 0 bases, and the junction held 17 bases outside the gene matches. The CDR3 sequence: CASNLRGGRDHANTGELFF. CDR3 nucleotides: TGTGCCAGCAACCTTCGTGGCGGGAGAGACCACGCGAACACCGGGGAGCTGTTTTTT.

As to this clonotype: A much larger clone is a single base away; this may be a read error. The chain combines TRBV9 with TRBJ2-2; TRBD2 matches at 10 bases. The V and J ends lost 3 bases and 5 bases, in that order; junction bases with no gene match: 7. The length of the CDR3 is 16 residues. Germline CDR1 is SGDLS and CDR2 is YYNGEE. CDR3 in amino acids: CASSASGRGTTGELFF. CDR3 nucleotides: TGTGCCAGCAGCGCTAGCGGGAGAGGAACGACCGGGGAGCTGTTTTTT.

This clonotype was counted ten times or more. The chain combines TRBV5-1 with TRBJ2-7; 8 nucleotides line up with TRBD1. CDR3 length equals 14 residues. Looked up from germline, CDR1 is SGHRS and CDR2 is YFSETQ. J gave up 3 bases and V 5 bases, and 7 bases lay outside the gene matches. CDR3: CASSIGQGNYEQYF. The CDR3 DNA reads as TGCGCCAGCAGTATCGGACAGGGAAACTACGAGCAGTACTTC.

V gene TRBV25-1 combines with J gene TRBJ2-1; D gene ambiguous. The V end was cut by 6 bases, the J end by 1 base, with 13 bases between. The CDR3 totals 15 residues. Germline V gene data show CDR1 as MGHDK and CDR2 as SYGVNS. This CDR3 reads CASSPSFGSYNEQFF. The CDR3 DNA sequence: TGTGCCAGCAGCCCCTCCTTTGGATCCTACAATGAGCAGTTCTTC. The full variable domain, completed using reference TRBV25-1 and TRBJ2-1, is EADIYQTPRYLVIGTGKKITLECSQTMGHDKMYWYQQDPGMELHLIHYSYGVNSTEKGDLSSESTVSRIRTEHFPLTLESARPSHTSQYLCASSPSFGSYNEQFFGPGTRLTVL.

The chain carries TRBV10-3 and TRBJ1-1; D remains ambiguous. This CDR3 region has 13 residues. The germline V gene encodes CDR1 ENHRY and CDR2 SYGVKD. V was shortened by 10 bases and J by 4 bases, with 16 bases between the two germline ends. The CDR3 region is CASSPVWSTEAFF. The CDR3 region has the DNA TGTGCCAGCTCACCGGTTTGGTCCACTGAAGCTTTCTTT.

This clonotype appeared many times. V usage is TRBV29-1 and J usage is TRBJ1-1, with unresolved D. The germline V and J ends were trimmed by 2 bases and 1 base, with 8 bases remaining between them. Germline V gene lookup returns CDR1 SQVTM and CDR2 ANQGSEA. The CDR3 has 13 residues. The CDR3 DNA reads as TGCAGCGTTGAACAATTTGGGAACACTGAAGCTTTCTTT. This encodes CSVEQFGNTEAFF. Looking up the rest from reference TRBV29-1 and TRBJ1-1 gives the full variable domain: SAVISQKPSRDICQRGTSLTIQCQVDSQVTMMFWYRQQPGQSLTLIATANQGSEATYESGFVIDKFPISRPNLTFSTLTVSNMSPEDSSIYLCSVEQFGNTEAFFGQGTRLTVV.

This clonotype appeared a few times. This sequence joins TRBV6-6 and TRBJ1-1, with D possibly being TRBD1 (6 bases). This CDR3 comprises 14 residues. CDR1 is MNHNY, CDR2 SVGAGI, per germline (reference sequence). Trimming took 7 bases from V and 4 from J, leaving 16 bases between them. The CDR3 loop reads CASTVSTGPTEAFF. The CDR3 region has the DNA TGTGCCAGCACAGTGAGTACAGGGCCCACTGAAGCTTTCTTT.

This clonotype was picked up many times. The gene calls are TRBV29-1 and TRBJ2-7; 11 nucleotides line up with TRBD1. The CDR3 extends over 14 amino acids. CDR1 and CDR2 from the germline V gene are SQVTM and ANQGSEA. Trimming took 7 bases from V and 6 from J; bases not matched to a gene: 11. The CDR3 DNA reads TGCAGCGCTTACGGGGGACAGGGGGTTTCCGAGCAGTACTTC. Translated, it gives CSAYGGQGVSEQYF.

In its sample, this clonotype was seen a few times. This chain joins TRBV4-2 and TRBJ1-1; no firm D call. The CDR3 is 14 amino acids. Germline V gene sequence: CDR1 LGHNA, CDR2 YNFKEQ. V lost 4 bases and J 1 base, leaving 10 bases between the germline ends. Written as DNA, the CDR3 is TGTGCCAGCAGCCCCCATGCGGAGAACACTGAAGCTTTCTTT. Encoded protein: CASSPHAENTEAFF.